This T cell receptor (beta chain) derives from a study of response to subunit inactivated influenza vaccine. Study-level results: Authors suggested each seasonal flu vaccination may recruit only limited numbers of new T cells.

V was pared by 0 bases and J by 6 bases, with 12 bases between. Germline V gene sequence: CDR1 MNHEY, CDR2 SVGEGT. This CDR3 comprises 15 residues. MiXCR, run by TCRdb on the RT-PCR reads, gives a single entry per CDR3 protein. The sample consists of approximately 730,000 distinct CDR3 sequences, around 14% of them appearing once. This clonotype was picked up a small number of times. Its antigen is currently unknown. Sequencing used PBMCs from blood, obtained roughly 15 days before vaccination. This chain uses TRBV6-2 or TRBV6-3 with TRBJ2-1; tentatively, D is TRBD2 (6 bases). The receptor comes from a man in his fifties who received an inactivated influenza vaccine. CDR3: CASSYSSSGVNEQFF. The DNA of the CDR3 is TGTGCCAGCAGTTACTCTAGTAGCGGAGTCAATGAGCAGTTCTTC.